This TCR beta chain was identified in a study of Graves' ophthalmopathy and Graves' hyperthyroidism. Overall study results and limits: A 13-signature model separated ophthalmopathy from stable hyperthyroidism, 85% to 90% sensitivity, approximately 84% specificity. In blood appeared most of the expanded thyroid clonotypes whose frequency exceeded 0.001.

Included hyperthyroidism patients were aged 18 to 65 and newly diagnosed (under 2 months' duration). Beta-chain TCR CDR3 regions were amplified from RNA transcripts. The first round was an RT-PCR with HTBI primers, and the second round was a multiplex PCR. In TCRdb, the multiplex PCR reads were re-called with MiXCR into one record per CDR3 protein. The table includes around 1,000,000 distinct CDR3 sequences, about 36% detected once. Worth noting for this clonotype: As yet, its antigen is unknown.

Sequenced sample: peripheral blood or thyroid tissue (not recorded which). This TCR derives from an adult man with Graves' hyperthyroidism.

The CDR3 spells CASSFMTTGMSYEQYF. CDR3 coding DNA: TGTGCCAGCAGCTTTATGACCACCGGGATGTCCTACGAGCAGTACTTC. The chain combines TRBV5-6 with TRBJ2-7; tentative D call: TRBD2 (5 bases). The CDR3 covers 16 residues. Germline V lookup: CDR1 SGHDT, CDR2 YYEEEE. The V end lost 2 bases, the J end lost 1 base, and 16 bases lay between the germline ends.